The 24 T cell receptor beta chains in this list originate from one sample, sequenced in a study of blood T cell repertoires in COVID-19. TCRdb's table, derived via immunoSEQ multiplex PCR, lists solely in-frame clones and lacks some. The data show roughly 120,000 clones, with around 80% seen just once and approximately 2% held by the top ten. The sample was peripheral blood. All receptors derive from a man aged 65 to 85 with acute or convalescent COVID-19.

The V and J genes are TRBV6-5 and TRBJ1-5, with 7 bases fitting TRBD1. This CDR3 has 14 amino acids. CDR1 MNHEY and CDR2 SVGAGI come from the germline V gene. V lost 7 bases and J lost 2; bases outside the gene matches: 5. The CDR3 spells CASKGGAGNQPQHF. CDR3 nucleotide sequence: TGTGCCAGCAAAGGGGGCGCGGGCAATCAGCCCCAGCATTTT.

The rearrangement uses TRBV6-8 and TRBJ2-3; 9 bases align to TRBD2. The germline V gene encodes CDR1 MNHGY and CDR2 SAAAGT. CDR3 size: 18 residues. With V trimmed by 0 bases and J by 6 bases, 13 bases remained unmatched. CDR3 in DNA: TGTGCCAGCAGTTACTCGAGCCTAGCGGGGTCGGGAGGGGATACGCAGTATTTT. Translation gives CASSYSSLAGSGGDTQYF.

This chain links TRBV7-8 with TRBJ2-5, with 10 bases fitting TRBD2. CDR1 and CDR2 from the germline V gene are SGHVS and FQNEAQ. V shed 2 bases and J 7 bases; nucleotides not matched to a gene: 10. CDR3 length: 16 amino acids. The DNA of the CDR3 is TGTGCCAGCAGCTTACAGACTAGCGGGCTGGGTTCGACCCAGTACTTC. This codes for CASSLQTSGLGSTQYF.

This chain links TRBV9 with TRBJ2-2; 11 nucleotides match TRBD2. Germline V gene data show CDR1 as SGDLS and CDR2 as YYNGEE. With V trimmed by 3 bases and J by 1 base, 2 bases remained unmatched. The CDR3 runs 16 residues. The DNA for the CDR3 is TGTGCCAGCAGCGCCCTAGCGGGGGGGAACACCGGGGAGCTGTTTTTT. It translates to CASSALAGGNTGELFF.

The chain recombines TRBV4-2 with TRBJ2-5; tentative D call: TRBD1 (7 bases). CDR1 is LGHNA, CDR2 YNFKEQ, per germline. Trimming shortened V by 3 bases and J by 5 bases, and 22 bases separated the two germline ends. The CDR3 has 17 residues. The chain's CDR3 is CASSHSYRDAGGETQYF. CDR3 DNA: TGTGCCAGCAGCCATTCCTACCGGGACGCAGGGGGGGAGACCCAGTACTTC.

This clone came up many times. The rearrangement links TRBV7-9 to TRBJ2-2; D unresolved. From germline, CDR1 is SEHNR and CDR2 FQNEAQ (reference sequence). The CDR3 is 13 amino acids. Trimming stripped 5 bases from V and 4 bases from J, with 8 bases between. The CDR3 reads CASSPVITGELFF. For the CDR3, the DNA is TGTGCCAGCAGCCCAGTGATCACCGGGGAGCTGTTTTTT.

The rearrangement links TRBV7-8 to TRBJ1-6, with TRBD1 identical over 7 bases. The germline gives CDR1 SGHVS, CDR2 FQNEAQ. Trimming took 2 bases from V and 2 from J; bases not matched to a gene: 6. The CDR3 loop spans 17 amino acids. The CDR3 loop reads CASSLSYDRAYNSPLHF. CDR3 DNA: TGTGCCAGCAGCTTAAGCTACGACAGGGCCTATAATTCACCCCTCCACTTT.

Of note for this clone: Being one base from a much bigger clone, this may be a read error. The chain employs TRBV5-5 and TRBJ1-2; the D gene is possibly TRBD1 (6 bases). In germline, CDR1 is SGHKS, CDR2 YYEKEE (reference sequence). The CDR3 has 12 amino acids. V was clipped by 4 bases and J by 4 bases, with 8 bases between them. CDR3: CASSTDSYGYTF. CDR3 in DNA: TGTGCCAGCAGCACGGACAGCTATGGCTACACCTTC.

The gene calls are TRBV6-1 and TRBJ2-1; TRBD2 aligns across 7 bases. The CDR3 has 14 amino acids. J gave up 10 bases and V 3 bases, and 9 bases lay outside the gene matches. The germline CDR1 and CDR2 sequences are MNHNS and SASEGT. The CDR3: CASSDPLGGKEQFF. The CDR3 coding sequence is TGTGCCAGCAGTGATCCATTGGGGGGGAAAGAGCAGTTCTTC.

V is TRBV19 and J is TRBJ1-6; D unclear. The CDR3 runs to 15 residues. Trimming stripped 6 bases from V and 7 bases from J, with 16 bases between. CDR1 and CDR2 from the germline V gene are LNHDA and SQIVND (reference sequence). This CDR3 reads CASRPAGNPNSPLHF. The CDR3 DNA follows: TGTGCCAGTAGACCCGCGGGAAATCCAAATTCACCCCTCCACTTT.

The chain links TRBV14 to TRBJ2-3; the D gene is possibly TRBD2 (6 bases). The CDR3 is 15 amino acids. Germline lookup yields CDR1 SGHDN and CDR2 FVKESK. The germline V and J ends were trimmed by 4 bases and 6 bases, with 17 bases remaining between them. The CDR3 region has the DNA TGTGCCAGCAGCCCGGGACTCCATCGGGCGGATACGCAGTATTTT. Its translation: CASSPGLHRADTQYF.

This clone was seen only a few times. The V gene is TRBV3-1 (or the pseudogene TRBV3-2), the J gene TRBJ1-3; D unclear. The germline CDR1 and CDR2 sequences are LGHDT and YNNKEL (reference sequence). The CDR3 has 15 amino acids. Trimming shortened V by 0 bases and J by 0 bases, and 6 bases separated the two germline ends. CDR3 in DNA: TGTGCCAGCAGCCAAGATCACAACTCTGGAAACACCATATATTTT. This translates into CASSQDHNSGNTIYF.

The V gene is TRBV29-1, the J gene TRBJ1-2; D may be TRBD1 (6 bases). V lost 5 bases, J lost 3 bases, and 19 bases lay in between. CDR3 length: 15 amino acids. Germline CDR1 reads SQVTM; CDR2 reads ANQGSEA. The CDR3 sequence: CSVYESGVEDYGYTF. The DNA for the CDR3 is TGCAGCGTTTACGAGTCAGGGGTTGAGGACTATGGCTACACCTTC. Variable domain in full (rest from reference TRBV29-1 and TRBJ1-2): SAVISQKPSRDICQRGTSLTIQCQVDSQVTMMFWYRQQPGQSLTLIATANQGSEATYESGFVIDKFPISRPNLTFSTLTVSNMSPEDSSIYLCSVYESGVEDYGYTFGSGTRLTVV.

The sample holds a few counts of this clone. The CDR3 loop is CASKPSDRVNQPQHF. The CDR3 coding sequence is TGTGCCAGCAAACCCTCGGACAGGGTAAATCAGCCCCAGCATTTT. The gene calls are TRBV28 and TRBJ1-5; 8 bases agree with TRBD1. Per germline, CDR1 MDHEN and CDR2 SYDVKM. V gave up 7 bases and J gave up 4 bases; unmatched junction bases: 9. CDR3 size: 15 residues.

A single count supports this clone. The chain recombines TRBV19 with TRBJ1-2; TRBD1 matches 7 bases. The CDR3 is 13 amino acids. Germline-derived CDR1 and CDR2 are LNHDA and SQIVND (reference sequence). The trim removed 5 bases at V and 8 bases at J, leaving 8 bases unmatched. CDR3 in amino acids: CASSPLQGGGYTF. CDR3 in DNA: TGTGCCAGTAGTCCTCTGCAGGGGGGCGGCTACACCTTC.

The DNA of the CDR3 is TGTGCCAGCAGCCAAGAGGGCGGGGTTGGAAACACCATATATTTT. Its translation is CASSQEGGVGNTIYF. The chain uses TRBV4-2 and TRBJ1-3; D is undetermined. This CDR3 comprises 15 residues. Germline values: CDR1 LGHNA, CDR2 YNFKEQ. The V end lost 0 bases, the J end lost 3 bases, and 9 bases lay between the germline ends.

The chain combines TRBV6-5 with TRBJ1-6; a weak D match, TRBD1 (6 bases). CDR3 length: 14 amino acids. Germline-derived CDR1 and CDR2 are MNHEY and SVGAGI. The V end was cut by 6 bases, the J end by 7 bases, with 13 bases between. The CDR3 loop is CASSRTVHNSPLHF. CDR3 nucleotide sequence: TGTGCCAGCAGCCGGACAGTCCACAATTCACCCCTCCACTTT.

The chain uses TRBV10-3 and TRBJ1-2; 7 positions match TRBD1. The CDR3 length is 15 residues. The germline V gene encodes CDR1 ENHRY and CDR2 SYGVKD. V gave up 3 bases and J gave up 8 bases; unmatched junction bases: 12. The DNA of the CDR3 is TGTGCCATCAGTGACCGACAGGGAGGCCCGTGGGGCTACACCTTC. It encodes CAISDRQGGPWGYTF.

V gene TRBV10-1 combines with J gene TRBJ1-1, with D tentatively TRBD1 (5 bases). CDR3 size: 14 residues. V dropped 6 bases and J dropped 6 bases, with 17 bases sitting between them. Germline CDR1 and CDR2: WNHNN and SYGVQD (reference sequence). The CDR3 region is CASSRGDPNSEAFF. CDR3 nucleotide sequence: TGCGCCAGCAGCCGGGGGGACCCAAACTCTGAAGCTTTCTTT.

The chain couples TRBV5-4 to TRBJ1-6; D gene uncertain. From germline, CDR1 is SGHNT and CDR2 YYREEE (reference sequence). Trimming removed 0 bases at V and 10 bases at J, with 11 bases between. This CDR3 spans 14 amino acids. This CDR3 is CASSLVIGDSPLHF. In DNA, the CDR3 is TGTGCCAGCAGCTTGGTGATAGGAGACTCACCCCTCCACTTT. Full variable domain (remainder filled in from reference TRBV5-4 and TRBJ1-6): ETGVTQSPTHLIKTRGQQVTLRCSSQSGHNTVSWYQQALGQGPQFIFQYYREEENGRGNFPPRFSGLQFPNYSSELNVNALELDDSALYLCASSLVIGDSPLHFGNGTRLTVT.

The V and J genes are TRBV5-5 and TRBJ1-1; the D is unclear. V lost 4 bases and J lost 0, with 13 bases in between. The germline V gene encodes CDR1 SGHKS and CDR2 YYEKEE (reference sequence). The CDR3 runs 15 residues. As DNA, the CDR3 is TGTGCCAGCAGCCGTTCCAAGGGAGTGAACACTGAAGCTTTCTTT. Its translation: CASSRSKGVNTEAFF. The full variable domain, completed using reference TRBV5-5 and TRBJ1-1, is DAGVTQSPTHLIKTRGQQVTLRCSPISGHKSVSWYQQVLGQGPQFIFQYYEKEERGRGNFPDRFSARQFPNYSSELNVNALLLGDSALYLCASSRSKGVNTEAFFGQGTRLTVV.

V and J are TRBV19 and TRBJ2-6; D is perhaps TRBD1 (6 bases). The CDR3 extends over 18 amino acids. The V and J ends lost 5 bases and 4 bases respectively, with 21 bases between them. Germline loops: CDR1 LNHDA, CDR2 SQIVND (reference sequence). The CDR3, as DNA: TGTGCCAGTAGTGCCCTCTCCACAGGGTCGGAGGGGGCCAACGTCCTGACTTTC. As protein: CASSALSTGSEGANVLTF.

The CDR3 spells CASSLGVRVAGELFF. CDR3 in DNA: TGCGCCAGCAGCTTGGGGGTCCGGGTGGCCGGGGAGCTGTTTTTT. The chain has TRBV5-1 and TRBJ2-2, with no clear D. The CDR3 is 15 amino acids. Trimming took off 0 bases at V and 6 bases at J, with 12 bases between the two ends. Germline values: CDR1 SGHRS, CDR2 YFSETQ.

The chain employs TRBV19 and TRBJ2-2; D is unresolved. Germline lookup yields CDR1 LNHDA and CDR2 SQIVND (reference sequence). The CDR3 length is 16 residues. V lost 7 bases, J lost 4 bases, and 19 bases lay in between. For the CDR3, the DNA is TGTGCCAGTAATCCCCTTGGTGAGGCGAGCACCGGGGAGCTGTTTTTT. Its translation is CASNPLGEASTGELFF.